What follows are 19 T cell receptor beta chains derived from one specimen sequenced in a study of blood T cell repertoires in COVID-19. This table comes from immunoSEQ multiplex PCR, and its TCRdb copy is limited to in-frame clones, with some not included. The sample contains about 130,000 clones, 87% of which appear only once. The sample taken for sequencing was peripheral blood. All receptors come from a woman aged 55 to 70 with acute or convalescent COVID-19.

V is TRBV5-1 and J is TRBJ2-3, with D possibly TRBD1 on 5 matching bases. CDR1 and CDR2 from the germline V gene are SGHRS and YFSETQ. V dropped 1 base and J dropped 8 bases, with 20 bases sitting between them. The CDR3 has 16 residues. Here the CDR3 DNA reads TGCGCCAGCAGCTTGACACAGGTCCATAAGAGCACTACGCAGTATTTT. This sequence encodes CASSLTQVHKSTTQYF.

This chain joins TRBV25-1 and TRBJ1-1; tentatively, D is TRBD1 (6 bases). V was trimmed by 6 bases and J by 8 bases, leaving 22 bases between them. Per germline, CDR1 MGHDK and CDR2 SYGVNS. The CDR3 contains 15 residues. CDR3 bases: TGTGCCAGCAGCGCCCCCACAGGGTTCGAGGGGGAAGCTTTCTTT. It codes for CASSAPTGFEGEAFF.

J is TRBJ1-4 and V is TRBV6-5; 9 bases are a match to TRBD1. CDR3 length: 15 residues. The ends lost 3 bases at V and 5 bases at J; junction bases unmatched: 4. From germline, CDR1 is MNHEY and CDR2 SVGAGI. CDR3 in amino acids: CASSYGTGGNEKLFF. CDR3 nucleotide sequence: TGTGCCAGCAGTTATGGCACAGGGGGCAATGAAAAACTGTTTTTT.

This chain links TRBV9 with TRBJ1-3; D ambiguous. Deletions cut 0 bases from V and 8 bases from J, with 12 bases between. Germline V gene lookup returns CDR1 SGDLS and CDR2 YYNGEE. The CDR3 sequence is 14 residues long. CDR3 nucleotide sequence: TGTGCCAGCAGCGTAGCTACCGGGAGAGACACCATATATTTT. Translating gives CASSVATGRDTIYF.

The J gene is TRBJ2-3, the V gene TRBV3-1 (or the pseudogene TRBV3-2); D is possibly TRBD1 (5 bases). CDR1 and CDR2 from the germline V gene are LGHDT and YNNKEL (reference sequence). V dropped 4 bases and J dropped 4 bases, with 15 bases sitting between them. The CDR3 contains 15 residues. The CDR3 is CASSLGQFKADTQYF. CDR3 nucleotides: TGTGCCAGCAGCCTCGGACAATTTAAGGCAGATACGCAGTATTTT.

The chain links TRBV11-3 to TRBJ2-1; tentative D call: TRBD2 (6 bases). From germline, CDR1 is SGHNT and CDR2 YENEEA. V shed 3 bases and J shed 6 bases, with 18 bases lying between them. This CDR3 contains 16 residues. CDR3 DNA: TGTGCCAGCAGCTTTACGGCGGGGCGGATGGGCAATGAGCAGTTCTTC. This translates into CASSFTAGRMGNEQFF.

The CDR3 protein is CASSAYSGRTNEQYV. The CDR3 nucleotides are TGTGCCAGCAGCGCCTATAGCGGGAGGACTAACGAGCAGTACGTC. The rearrangement links TRBV21-1 to TRBJ2-7; the D segment call TRBD2 is taken from the table without a DNA check. TRBV21-1 is flagged as a pseudogene. CDR3 size: 15 residues.

The CDR3 region is CASSSGTNGNTIYF. In nucleotides, the CDR3 is TGTGCCAGCAGTTCCGGGACAAACGGAAACACCATATATTTT. V gene TRBV6-5 combines with J gene TRBJ1-3; tentatively, D is TRBD1 (6 bases). V lost 4 bases and J lost 4, with 11 bases in between. This CDR3 has 14 residues. Germline CDR1 reads MNHEY; CDR2 reads SVGAGI.

The chain links TRBV12-3 or TRBV12-4 to TRBJ1-2, with 7 positions matching TRBD1. Trimming removed 4 bases from V and 8 bases from J; junction bases left unmatched: 4. This CDR3 has 12 amino acids. CDR3 DNA: TGTGCCAGCAGTTCGACAGGGCTGGGCTACACCTTC. Residues: CASSSTGLGYTF.

The rearrangement uses TRBV18 and TRBJ1-2; no reliable D call. The CDR3 is 13 amino acids. V lost 6 bases, J lost 8 bases, and 16 bases lay in between. Germline V gives CDR1 KGHSH, CDR2 LQKENI. The CDR3 region is CASSPALGLGYTF. The CDR3 DNA reads as TGTGCCAGCTCGCCTGCTCTAGGTTTGGGCTACACCTTC.

This clone was seen only once. This sequence joins TRBV13 and TRBJ1-5, with D perhaps TRBD1 (5 bases). Trimming removed 2 bases at V and 7 bases at J, with 9 bases between. This CDR3 has 13 residues. Germline V gives CDR1 PRHDT, CDR2 FYEKMQ (reference sequence). CDR3 loop: CASSLRGEQPQHF. CDR3 sequence (DNA): TGTGCCAGCAGCTTACGGGGGGAGCAGCCCCAGCATTTT.

CDR3 sequence reads: CASSLDSGREQFF. The DNA for the CDR3 is TGTGCCAGCAGCTTGGATAGCGGGAGGGAGCAGTTCTTC. The chain carries TRBV5-4 and TRBJ2-1; 10 bases are shared with TRBD2. The V segment lost 0 bases and the J segment 10 bases; nucleotides outside the gene matches: 1. The CDR3 runs to 13 residues. Germline V gene lookup returns CDR1 SGHNT and CDR2 YYREEE (reference sequence).

The chain couples TRBV18 to TRBJ1-1; D remains unclear. The CDR3 consists of 12 residues. V lost 3 bases and J 8 bases, leaving 10 bases between the germline ends. Germline V gives CDR1 KGHSH, CDR2 LQKENI. The CDR3 DNA sequence: TGTGCCAGCTCACCGAGCCTTCTGGAAGCTTTCTTT. It codes for CASSPSLLEAFF.

The chain uses TRBV18 and TRBJ2-3, with a weak D call TRBD1 (5 bases). Trimming stripped 5 bases from V and 3 bases from J, with 21 bases between. The CDR3 contains 17 residues. Looked up from germline, CDR1 is KGHSH and CDR2 is LQKENI. The DNA for the CDR3 is TGTGCCAGCTCAACCCTTCCGACAGTTCAGACGACAGATACGCAGTATTTT. Protein sequence: CASSTLPTVQTTDTQYF.

The chain is built from TRBV21-1 and TRBJ2-7; no check of the table's D call, TRBD1, against the DNA was made. TRBV21-1 is deemed a pseudogene. This CDR3 comprises 14 residues. CDR3 residues: CASSNLGRDYEQYV. The CDR3 nucleotides are TGTGCCAGCAGCAATTTAGGCAGGGACTACGAGCAGTACGTC.

The V call is TRBV5-1, the J call TRBJ2-7, with 7 bases matching TRBD1. V trimming: 2 bases; J trimming: 4 bases; junction bases outside the gene matches: 6. Germline V gives CDR1 SGHRS, CDR2 YFSETQ. The CDR3 spans 14 residues. The CDR3 is CASSLEGGGYEQYF. The DNA for the CDR3 is TGCGCCAGCAGCTTAGAAGGGGGCGGGTACGAGCAGTACTTC.

This clone was seen once. V is TRBV14 and J is TRBJ1-3, with D maybe TRBD1 (6 bases). This CDR3 contains 15 residues. Germline CDR1 reads SGHDN; CDR2 reads FVKESK. The V and J ends lost 5 bases and 0 bases respectively, with 11 bases between them. The CDR3 protein is CASSLKQGSGNTIYF. The CDR3 DNA follows: TGTGCCAGCAGCTTGAAACAGGGCTCTGGAAACACCATATATTTT.

This chain joins TRBV29-1 and TRBJ1-2; 8 bases map to TRBD1. The CDR3 runs to 14 residues. Germline V gene sequence: CDR1 SQVTM, CDR2 ANQGSEA. Trimming at V came to 8 bases and at J to 0 bases, leaving 8 bases not matched to a gene. The CDR3 nucleotides are TGCAGCACCGAGACAGGGGTAACTAACTATGGCTACACCTTC. Translated, it gives CSTETGVTNYGYTF.

This rearrangement joins TRBV18 to TRBJ1-4; no clear D gene. The CDR3 has 12 residues. Germline CDR1 and CDR2: KGHSH and LQKENI. Deletions cut 8 bases from V and 1 base from J, with 5 bases between. CDR3 amino acids: CASPRTNEKLFF. The CDR3 coding sequence is TGTGCCAGCCCCCGAACTAATGAAAAACTGTTTTTT.